These 28 T cell receptor beta chains were all obtained from the same sample, sequenced in a study of T-cell reconstitution after alpha-beta-depleted transplantation in children. The TCRbeta library was prepared with unique molecular identifiers. TCRdb processed the PCR reads anew with MiXCR; each CDR3 protein has one entry. This table has approximately 520,000 distinct CDR3 sequences, approximately 32% appearing once. The sequencing used PBMCs from the stem cell graft donor, collected from the stem cell graft. The receptors originated from a human donor who donated a stem cell graft to a child with aplastic anemia.

The chain couples TRBV24-1 to TRBJ2-1; D remains ambiguous. CDR1 and CDR2 (germline): KGHDR, SFDVKD. With 1 base removed from V and 1 base from J, the gap between germline ends came to 13 bases. This CDR3 is built from 17 residues. CDR3 bases: TGTGCCACCAGTGATTTTAGTTGGGAAAGGTCCTACAATGAGCAGTTCTTC. It specifies CATSDFSWERSYNEQFF.

The chain carries TRBV7-2 and TRBJ1-5, with D hard to call. The germline CDR1 and CDR2 sequences are SGHTA and FQGNSA. CDR3 size: 13 residues. Trimming cost V 0 bases and J 7 bases, with 7 bases left between them. CDR3 protein: CASSLAALQPQHF. DNA of the CDR3: TGTGCCAGCAGCTTAGCGGCTTTGCAGCCCCAGCATTTT.

This clonotype was detected a few times. V and J are TRBV5-1 and TRBJ2-3; 7 positions agree with TRBD2. V lost 2 bases and J lost 0; bases outside the gene matches: 9. In germline, CDR1 is SGHRS, CDR2 YFSETQ. This CDR3 spans 17 amino acids. Here the CDR3 reads CASSFPRDYRSTDTQYF. The DNA of the CDR3 is TGCGCCAGCAGCTTCCCTCGGGACTATCGGAGCACAGATACGCAGTATTTT.

This clonotype was counted between two and nine times. V usage is TRBV7-2 and J usage is TRBJ2-5; possibly TRBD2 for D (6 bases). This CDR3 region has 15 residues. V lost 2 bases to trimming and J lost 4 bases, with 14 bases between them. From germline, CDR1 is SGHTA and CDR2 FQGNSA. CDR3 loop: CASSLHPMGGETQYF. The CDR3 DNA reads as TGTGCCAGCAGCTTACACCCTATGGGAGGAGAGACCCAGTACTTC.

This clonotype was seen more than once but under ten times. V usage is TRBV7-6 and J usage is TRBJ2-3; weak D call: TRBD2 (7 bases). From germline, CDR1 is SGHVS and CDR2 FNYEAQ. The V and J ends lost 1 base and 5 bases respectively, with 13 bases between them. The CDR3 runs to 15 residues. The CDR3 DNA reads as TGTGCCAGCAGCTTAGAGCGGGGAGGGGGAGATACGCAGTATTTT. It translates to CASSLERGGGDTQYF.

This clonotype has a single count. Being one base from a much bigger clone, this may be a read error. The rearrangement uses TRBV6-2 or TRBV6-3 and TRBJ2-5; D not certain. The germline V gene encodes CDR1 MNHEY and CDR2 SVGEGT. This CDR3 contains 11 residues. Trimming took off 6 bases at V and 0 bases at J, with 2 bases between the two ends. The CDR3 nucleotides are TGTGCCAGCAGGAACCAAGAGACCCAGTACTTC. Its translation is CASRNQETQYF.

CDR3 bases: TGTGCCAGCAGCTTAGTGTGGGTCGGCTTTGAGTATGGCTACACCTTC. Its translation: CASSLVWVGFEYGYTF. V gene TRBV7-2 combines with J gene TRBJ1-2; D is ambiguous. This CDR3 is 16 amino acids long. Germline V gene sequence: CDR1 SGHTA, CDR2 FQGNSA. Trimming removed 1 base from V and 5 bases from J, with 17 bases in between.

The rearrangement links TRBV30 to TRBJ1-1; D call uncertain. The ends were cut back, 4 bases at V and 0 bases at J, with 21 bases in the middle. Germline values: CDR1 GTSNPN, CDR2 SVGIG (reference sequence). The CDR3 covers 17 residues. The CDR3 DNA follows: TGTGCCTGGACCCCGCCGGAAGAAAAAGGAATGAACACTGAAGCTTTCTTT. Translated: CAWTPPEEKGMNTEAFF.

This clonotype was picked up a small number of times. V gene TRBV12-3 or TRBV12-4 combines with J gene TRBJ2-3; D is unclear. Trimming took 4 bases from V and 2 from J, leaving 19 bases between them. The CDR3 length is 17 residues. The chain's CDR3 is CASSSQTTPPITDTQYF. CDR3 coding DNA: TGTGCCAGCAGTTCCCAGACGACACCACCGATCACAGATACGCAGTATTTT.

This clonotype was counted only a few times. Germline is not matched at one junction end, which may reflect a read error. The chain carries TRBV12-3 or TRBV12-4 and TRBJ2-1; 9 positions match TRBD2. This CDR3 has 14 residues. In DNA form, the CDR3 reads TGCGCCAGCAGCTTAGCGGGAGTGAGGAATGAGCAGTTCTTC. Its translation is CASSLAGVRNEQFF.

The gene calls are TRBV2 and TRBJ2-1, with D perhaps TRBD1 or TRBD2 (6 bases each). Trimming cost V 7 bases and J 9 bases, with 25 bases left between them. Germline CDR1 reads SNHLY; CDR2 reads FYNNEI. The CDR3 is made up of 16 amino acids. The CDR3 sequence: CASKAQEGHREAEQFF. CDR3 DNA sequence: TGTGCCAGCAAGGCTCAAGAGGGTCACAGGGAGGCTGAGCAGTTCTTC.

The chain uses TRBV24-1 and TRBJ2-1; D not certain. CDR1 is KGHDR and CDR2 is SFDVKD in the germline V gene. Between the trimmed V and J ends, which lost 4 bases and 5 bases, there was a span of 5 bases. The CDR3 totals 12 residues. This chain's CDR3 is CATSDPHNEQFF. DNA of the CDR3: TGTGCCACCAGTGACCCTCACAATGAGCAGTTCTTC.

This clonotype occurred a few times. The chain carries TRBV20-1 and TRBJ2-7, with unresolved D. This CDR3 is built from 12 residues. Germline V gives CDR1 DFQATT, CDR2 SNEGSKA (reference sequence). V was trimmed by 4 bases and J by 2 bases, leaving 9 bases between them. In DNA, the CDR3 is TGCAGTGCTAAGTCAGGAACCTACGAGCAGTACTTC. This encodes CSAKSGTYEQYF.

V gene TRBV28 combines with J gene TRBJ2-7, with a weak D call TRBD2 (6 bases). The CDR3 sequence is 15 residues long. Trimming removed 8 bases from V and 1 base from J, with 18 bases in between. Germline V gene lookup returns CDR1 MDHEN and CDR2 SYDVKM. The CDR3 DNA follows: TGTGCCAGCGCCTCCTCGGGGGTCCCATCCTACGAGCAGTACGTC. It encodes CASASSGVPSYEQYV.

The chain couples TRBV19 to TRBJ2-1; a weak D match, TRBD2 (5 bases). The length of the CDR3 is 14 residues. Germline-derived CDR1 and CDR2 are LNHDA and SQIVND (reference sequence). V lost 0 bases to trimming and J lost 6 bases, with 9 bases between them. Written as DNA, the CDR3 is TGTGCCAGTAGTATAGATAGGCGGGTCAATGAGCAGTTCTTC. Encoded protein: CASSIDRRVNEQFF.

The chain recombines TRBV25-1 with TRBJ1-2; 8 bases match TRBD1. J was trimmed by 4 bases and V by 6 bases; bases with no gene match: 10. Germline loops: CDR1 MGHDK, CDR2 SYGVNS. The CDR3 is 15 residues long. This chain's CDR3 is CASSRGSGGGYGYTF. Written as DNA, the CDR3 is TGTGCCAGCAGCCGAGGGTCAGGGGGCGGCTATGGCTACACCTTC.

The chain links TRBV3-1 to TRBJ1-1, with D hard to call. The germline gives CDR1 LGHDT, CDR2 YNNKEL (reference sequence). Trimming took off 4 bases at V and 5 bases at J, with 14 bases between the two ends. This CDR3 region has 14 residues. The CDR3 protein is CASSLEGGWTEAFF. The CDR3 nucleotides read TGTGCCAGCAGCCTGGAGGGCGGGTGGACTGAAGCTTTCTTT. Drawing the rest from reference TRBV3-1 and TRBJ1-1, the complete variable domain is DTAVSQTPKYLVTQMGNDKSIKCEQNLGHDTMYWYKQDSKKFLKIMFSYNNKELIINETVPNRFSPKSPDKAHLNLHINSLELGDSAVYFCASSLEGGWTEAFFGQGTRLTVV.

This clonotype was seen once. The V and J genes are TRBV4-3 and TRBJ2-1; 7 positions match TRBD2. Germline-derived CDR1 and CDR2 are LGHNA and YSLEER. This CDR3 has 17 amino acids. J lost 1 base, V lost 5 bases, and 11 bases had no gene match. The DNA of the CDR3 is TGCGCCAGCAGCTTGGGAGGGTTGCTTGGATCCTACAATGAGCAGTTCTTC. Translated, it gives CASSLGGLLGSYNEQFF.

The sample holds a few counts of this clonotype. This chain connects TRBV6-5 to TRBJ2-2; 10 bases agree with TRBD1. Germline values: CDR1 MNHEY, CDR2 SVGAGI. The junction had 4 bases not matched to a gene; V was cut back by 2 bases and J by 4 bases. This CDR3 has 16 amino acids. CDR3 sequence reads: CASSYTRTGGTGELFF. CDR3 bases: TGTGCCAGCAGTTACACCCGGACAGGGGGCACCGGGGAGCTGTTTTTT.

This clonotype appeared a few times. The rearrangement joins TRBV20-1 to TRBJ2-1; the D call may be TRBD1 or TRBD2 (5 bases each). In germline, CDR1 is DFQATT, CDR2 SNEGSKA (reference sequence). Trimming took off 4 bases at V and 1 base at J, with 17 bases between the two ends. This CDR3 contains 16 residues. In DNA form, the CDR3 reads TGCAGTGCTAACAATTTCCGGGACGGATCCTACAATGAGCAGTTCTTC. It translates to CSANNFRDGSYNEQFF.

V and J are TRBV20-1 and TRBJ2-5, with 9 bases matching TRBD1. The CDR3 sequence is 12 residues long. Germline assignment: CDR1 DFQATT and CDR2 SNEGSKA (reference sequence). V lost 6 bases, J lost 5 bases, and 4 bases stayed unmatched. Here the CDR3 DNA reads TGCAGTGCCAATGACAGGGGGGAGACCCAGTACTTC. This gives the protein CSANDRGETQYF.

The chain recombines TRBV18 with TRBJ2-3; D remains ambiguous. Germline-derived CDR1 and CDR2 are KGHSH and LQKENI. The CDR3 is 15 amino acids. Trimming shortened V by 0 bases and J by 0 bases, and 7 bases separated the two germline ends. DNA for the CDR3: TGTGCCAGCTCACCACCGGCCCAGAGCACAGATACGCAGTATTTT. Translating gives CASSPPAQSTDTQYF.

This clonotype was found once. The chain has TRBV11-3 and TRBJ2-7; D is perhaps TRBD2 (6 bases). The length of the CDR3 is 13 residues. Germline CDR1 is SGHNT and CDR2 is YENEEA. V was clipped by 4 bases and J by 6 bases, with 13 bases between them. The CDR3 sequence is CASSSSRDGEQYV. CDR3 in DNA: TGTGCCAGCAGCTCCTCGCGGGACGGCGAGCAGTACGTC.

This clonotype has only a few counts. This chain joins TRBV5-1 and TRBJ1-6; tentative D call: TRBD1 (5 bases). Germline CDR1 reads SGHRS; CDR2 reads YFSETQ. V was clipped by 0 bases and J by 9 bases, with 7 bases between them. The CDR3 covers 13 residues. The CDR3 DNA reads TGCGCCAGCAGCTTGGAAAGGGGTTCACCCCTCCACTTT. This sequence encodes CASSLERGSPLHF.

This clonotype was picked up many times. The chain combines TRBV7-2 with TRBJ2-2, with unresolved D. CDR1 SGHTA and CDR2 FQGNSA come from the germline V gene. With 6 bases removed from V and 1 base from J, the gap between germline ends came to 9 bases. The CDR3 is 14 amino acids. CDR3 region: CASSLAGNTGELFF. The CDR3 DNA is TGTGCCAGCAGTCTCGCCGGGAACACCGGGGAGCTGTTTTTT.

This clonotype was seen a handful of times. The J gene is TRBJ1-2, the V gene TRBV12-3 or TRBV12-4; D is possibly TRBD1 (5 bases). This CDR3 is 15 amino acids long. The V and J ends lost 0 bases and 11 bases respectively, with 19 bases between them. In DNA, the CDR3 is TGTGCCAGCAGTTTAGCTAAGGGGCAAACCCACGAATACACCTTC. Amino acid sequence: CASSLAKGQTHEYTF.

In this sample, this clonotype turned up a few times. J is TRBJ1-1 and V is TRBV6-5; a weak D match, TRBD1 (6 bases). The CDR3 extends over 15 amino acids. The V end lost 4 bases, the J end lost 3 bases, and 15 bases lay between the germline ends. Per the germline V gene, CDR1 is MNHEY and CDR2 is SVGAGI. As DNA, the CDR3 is TGTGCCAGCAGTTCCGATCGGGGGGCGGACACTGAAGCTTTCTTT. This encodes CASSSDRGADTEAFF.

CDR3 protein: CASSGGVGQPQHF. As DNA, the CDR3 is TGTGCCAGTAGCGGAGGGGTGGGTCAGCCCCAGCATTTT. The genes are TRBV19 and TRBJ1-5; D may be TRBD1 (5 bases). The length of the CDR3 is 13 residues. Germline V gene data show CDR1 as LNHDA and CDR2 as SQIVND (reference sequence). The V end lost 6 bases, the J end lost 6 bases, and 12 bases lay between the germline ends.